Following are 23 T cell receptor beta chains from one sample sequenced in a study of lymphopenia after photon versus proton radiotherapy. Profiled with immunoSEQ multiplex PCR; TCRdb holds only in-frame clones, not every one. This table has some 55,000 clones, around 88% appearing once. The sample consisted of peripheral blood, taken from a patient treated with photon-based radiotherapy. All receptors come from a man in his forties with gastric cancer.

The chain has TRBV6-1 and TRBJ2-1; D may be TRBD2 (5 bases). Germline V gene sequence: CDR1 MNHNS, CDR2 SASEGT. This CDR3 is built from 15 residues. V was pared by 6 bases and J by 2 bases, with 14 bases between. CDR3 residues: CASRARSGTYNEQFF. CDR3 bases: TGTGCCAGCAGGGCGAGAAGCGGTACCTACAATGAGCAGTTCTTC.

The rearrangement joins TRBV5-4 to TRBJ2-3, with TRBD2 matching 14 bases. CDR3 length equals 15 residues. After removal of 6 bases from V and 6 bases from J, the junction contained 6 bases not matched to a gene. Per germline, CDR1 SGHNT and CDR2 YYREEE (reference sequence). CDR3 residues: CASKTSGGAGDTQYF. The DNA of the CDR3 is TGTGCCAGCAAGACTAGCGGGGGGGCAGGCGATACGCAGTATTTT.

This clone was observed once. The V and J genes are TRBV4-1 and TRBJ1-6, with D unclear. The CDR3 runs 15 residues. Trimming shortened V by 0 bases and J by 7 bases, and 10 bases separated the two germline ends. CDR1 and CDR2 (germline): MGHRA, YSYEKL. The CDR3 DNA is TGCGCCAGCAGCCAAGAGGCTGGGGAGAATTCACCCCTCCACTTT. Encoded protein: CASSQEAGENSPLHF.

V usage is TRBV2 and J usage is TRBJ1-1; 9 bases are a match to TRBD1. The CDR3 consists of 13 residues. Germline assignment: CDR1 SNHLY and CDR2 FYNNEI. J was trimmed by 6 bases and V by 1 base; bases with no gene match: 0. The CDR3 DNA follows: TGTGCCAGCAGTGAAGGACAGGGGGCTGAAGCTTTCTTT. Its protein product is CASSEGQGAEAFF.

The chain has TRBV9 and TRBJ1-2; TRBD1 is a possible D gene (5 bases). The germline V gene encodes CDR1 SGDLS and CDR2 YYNGEE. V was trimmed by 4 bases and J by 5 bases, leaving 18 bases between them. The CDR3 is made up of 15 amino acids. The CDR3 DNA reads as TGTGCCAGCAGCCCGATAGCCGGGGGGTATTATGGCTACACCTTC. Its protein is CASSPIAGGYYGYTF.

V is TRBV5-1 and J is TRBJ1-1, with 8 bases lining up with TRBD1. This CDR3 has 15 amino acids. J was trimmed by 3 bases and V by 4 bases; bases with no gene match: 8. The germline V gene has CDR1 SGHRS and CDR2 YFSETQ. CDR3 DNA sequence: TGCGCCAGCAGCCTCCTGGACAGGGTGGACACTGAAGCTTTCTTT. Its translation: CASSLLDRVDTEAFF. The variable domain in full, completed from reference TRBV5-1 and TRBJ1-1, reads KAGVTQTPRYLIKTRGQQVTLSCSPISGHRSVSWYQQTPGQGLQFLFEYFSETQRNKGNFPGRFSGRQFSNSRSEMNVSTLELGDSALYLCASSLLDRVDTEAFFGQGTRLTVV.

This chain connects TRBV5-8 to TRBJ1-2; weak D call: TRBD1 (5 bases). This CDR3 contains 16 residues. Germline V gene lookup returns CDR1 SGHTS and CDR2 YDEGEE. Trimming took off 0 bases at V and 4 bases at J, with 16 bases between the two ends. Here the CDR3 DNA reads TGTGCCAGCAGCTTGGTGAGGCAAGGGGATCGCTATGGCTACACCTTC. Encoded protein: CASSLVRQGDRYGYTF.

J is TRBJ2-1 and V is TRBV5-1; D might be TRBD1 or TRBD2, each matching 5 bases. Germline CDR1 is SGHRS and CDR2 is YFSETQ. V lost 0 bases, J lost 4 bases, and 11 bases lay in between. The CDR3 is 15 residues long. In DNA form, the CDR3 reads TGCGCCAGCAGCTTGGACCAGGGACCGTACAATGAGCAGTTCTTC. Translation: CASSLDQGPYNEQFF.

V is TRBV10-3 and J is TRBJ1-2; 8 bases align to TRBD1. Per the germline V gene, CDR1 is ENHRY and CDR2 is SYGVKD. The CDR3 is made up of 16 amino acids. The trim removed 4 bases at V and 3 bases at J, leaving 10 bases unmatched. The CDR3 region is CAISAQSQGADYGYTF. The CDR3 nucleotides are TGTGCCATCAGTGCCCAGTCCCAGGGGGCTGACTATGGCTACACCTTC.

This clone has just a few counts. The DNA of the CDR3 is TGTGCCAGCAGCCTTAGGACGGGGGAGGGCTACACCTTC. Translation: CASSLRTGEGYTF. This chain uses TRBV7-8 with TRBJ1-2; weak D call: TRBD1 (5 bases). Germline CDR1 and CDR2: SGHVS and FQNEAQ. The CDR3 has 13 residues. The V gene lost 5 bases and the J gene lost 8 bases, with 15 bases spanning the gap.

This chain connects TRBV15 to TRBJ1-1; D gene uncertain. This CDR3 contains 15 residues. The germline V and J ends were trimmed by 2 bases and 3 bases, with 13 bases remaining between them. CDR1 is LNHNV and CDR2 is YYDKDF in the germline V gene (reference sequence). The CDR3: CATSRYLGGDTEAFF. The DNA of the CDR3 is TGTGCCACCAGCAGATATTTGGGCGGGGACACTGAAGCTTTCTTT.

The chain uses TRBV9 and TRBJ2-3; 11 nucleotides agree with TRBD2. CDR1 and CDR2 from the germline V gene are SGDLS and YYNGEE. V lost 0 bases and J lost 1; bases outside the gene matches: 7. CDR3 size: 18 residues. The CDR3 sequence is CASSVEGSGGGGTDTQYF. Written as DNA, the CDR3 is TGTGCCAGCAGCGTAGAGGGTAGCGGGGGGGGAGGCACAGATACGCAGTATTTT.

This clone is a singleton in its sample. The V gene is TRBV7-8, the J gene TRBJ1-6; D possibly corresponds to TRBD1 (5 bases). Trimming cost V 5 bases and J 7 bases, with 15 bases left between them. CDR3 length: 15 amino acids. Germline V gene sequence: CDR1 SGHVS, CDR2 FQNEAQ. Here the CDR3 DNA reads TGTGCCAGCAGCCTAACCGGGACCTTAAATTCACCCCTCCACTTT. As protein: CASSLTGTLNSPLHF.

The chain combines TRBV19 with TRBJ2-3; either TRBD1 or TRBD2 may supply D (5 bases each). V lost 5 bases to trimming and J lost 5 bases, with 14 bases between them. The CDR3 contains 14 residues. CDR1 LNHDA and CDR2 SQIVND come from the germline V gene (reference sequence). This chain's CDR3 is CASSVGRTEDTQYF. For the CDR3, the DNA is TGTGCCAGTAGTGTGGGACGGACGGAAGATACGCAGTATTTT.

The rearrangement uses TRBV5-8 and TRBJ1-1; 7 bases line up with TRBD1. After removal of 0 bases from V and 0 bases from J, the junction contained 5 bases not matched to a gene. Germline CDR1 SGHTS, CDR2 YDEGEE. The CDR3 covers 16 residues. DNA of the CDR3: TGTGCCAGCAGCTTGGGTCAGGGGGAGATGAACACTGAAGCTTTCTTT. Translated: CASSLGQGEMNTEAFF. Full variable domain (remainder filled in from reference TRBV5-8 and TRBJ1-1): EAGVTQSPTHLIKTRGQQATLRCSPISGHTSVYWYQQALGLGLQFLLWYDEGEERNRGNFPPRFSGRQFPNYSSELNVNALELEDSALYLCASSLGQGEMNTEAFFGQGTRLTVV.

The V and J genes are TRBV11-2 and TRBJ1-1, with D tentatively TRBD1 (5 bases). Germline V gene sequence: CDR1 SGHAT, CDR2 FQNNGV. This CDR3 region has 15 residues. V was trimmed by 2 bases and J by 1 base, leaving 11 bases between them. The CDR3 loop is CASSLRTGTNTEAFF. CDR3 in DNA: TGTGCCAGCAGCTTACGGACCGGGACGAACACTGAAGCTTTCTTT.

This clone has only a few counts. The chain uses TRBV7-8 and TRBJ1-5; D is undetermined. The length of the CDR3 is 16 residues. V was clipped by 1 base and J by 2 bases, with 12 bases between them. Germline CDR1 is SGHVS and CDR2 is FQNEAQ. CDR3 nucleotide sequence: TGTGCCAGCAGCTTAGTAGACCTTTCGGGCAATCAGCCCCAGCATTTT. Translating it yields CASSLVDLSGNQPQHF. Combining the CDR3 with reference TRBV7-8 and TRBJ1-5 gives the whole variable domain GAGVSQSPRYKVAKRGQDVALRCDPISGHVSLFWYQQALGQGPEFLTYFQNEAQLDKSGLPSDRFFAERPEGSVSTLKIQRTQQEDSAVYLCASSLVDLSGNQPQHFGDGTRLSIL.

This chain connects TRBV4-3 to TRBJ2-1; 11 bases are a match to TRBD2. CDR1 is LGHNA, CDR2 YSLEER, per germline. This CDR3 is built from 17 residues. V dropped 0 bases and J dropped 4; count of bases not matched to a gene: 5. CDR3 sequence: CASSQDPGTSGYNEQFF. CDR3 bases: TGCGCCAGCAGCCAAGATCCCGGGACTAGCGGTTACAATGAGCAGTTCTTC.

The chain joins TRBV2 to TRBJ2-3; 7 bases fit TRBD1. The germline V gene has CDR1 SNHLY and CDR2 FYNNEI. V trimming: 5 bases; J trimming: 13 bases; junction bases outside the gene matches: 9. The CDR3 runs 12 residues. This CDR3 is CASSYTGETEYF. The DNA for the CDR3 is TGTGCCAGCAGTTATACAGGGGAGACGGAGTATTTT.

V and J are TRBV10-3 and TRBJ2-5; D call uncertain. Trimming shortened V by 6 bases and J by 7 bases, and 15 bases separated the two germline ends. Per germline, CDR1 ENHRY and CDR2 SYGVKD. The CDR3 runs to 13 residues. The CDR3 reads CAISFGESGTQYF. DNA for the CDR3: TGTGCCATCAGCTTTGGAGAGTCGGGGACCCAGTACTTC.

This clone was seen a handful of times. In DNA form, the CDR3 reads TGCGCCAGCAGCCAAGAGGGGACAGGGGTCGATGAGCAGTTCTTC. Its protein is CASSQEGTGVDEQFF. The chain employs TRBV4-3 and TRBJ2-1; TRBD1 aligns across 10 bases. This CDR3 spans 15 amino acids. Germline V gives CDR1 LGHNA, CDR2 YSLEER. V shed 0 bases and J 8 bases; nucleotides not matched to a gene: 4.

This clone was observed a single time. The chain combines TRBV7-3 with TRBJ2-1; 9 nucleotides agree with TRBD1. The CDR3 has 15 residues. The trim removed 5 bases at V and 4 bases at J, leaving 6 bases unmatched. Germline V lookup: CDR1 SGHTA, CDR2 FQGTGA. In nucleotides, the CDR3 is TGTGCCAGCAGCCCTACAGGGGGCCCTTACAATGAGCAGTTCTTC. It yields the protein CASSPTGGPYNEQFF.

The rearrangement uses TRBV6-4 and TRBJ2-1; TRBD1 or TRBD2 may be the D gene (5 bases each). V was trimmed by 3 bases and J by 15 bases, leaving 21 bases between them. Germline values: CDR1 MRHNA, CDR2 SNTAGT. CDR3 size: 14 residues. The CDR3, as DNA: TGTGCCAGCAGTGAAGAACTAGACGGGACCCAGATGTTCTTC. Translation gives CASSEELDGTQMFF.